Listed here are 4 T cell receptor beta chains from one sample, sequenced in a study of human T cells and chemical hapten exposure. Using its own MiXCR run on the RACE reads, TCRdb lists one record per CDR3 protein. Of some 71,000 distinct CDR3 sequences listed, 10% are singletons. This sample's time point: patch test 2, 6 weeks after DPC sensitization. The treatment here: therapeutic diphenylcyclopropenone sensitization with weekly scalp DPC. This sample comprised whole blood, obtained in connection with sensitization to the hapten diphenylcyclopropenone (DPC). These receptors were taken from a woman between 45 and 60 years old with alopecia areata. Some clones in this sample may be carry-over from other donors' samples.

This chain links TRBV7-9 with TRBJ2-5; 7 bases line up with TRBD1. Per the germline V gene, CDR1 is SEHNR and CDR2 is FQNEAQ (reference sequence). V shed 5 bases and J 1 base; nucleotides not matched to a gene: 7. The length of the CDR3 is 15 residues. The CDR3 bases are TGTGCCAGCAGCCGCTCGGACAGGTTCCAAGAGACCCAGTACTTC. This gives the protein CASSRSDRFQETQYF.

This clonotype has just a few counts. At one end, the junction sequence differs from germline, possibly due to a read error. The chain joins TRBV7-6 to TRBJ2-1, with TRBD2 matching 8 bases. CDR1 SGHVS and CDR2 FNYEAQ come from the germline V gene. CDR3 size: 17 residues. The CDR3 protein is CASNLVPSGFLYNEQFF. CDR3 nucleotides: TGTGCCAGCAACTTAGTTCCTAGCGGGTTCCTTTACAATGAGCAGTTCTTC.

This clonotype is deemed medium-sized. This sequence joins TRBV20-1 and TRBJ1-1; 7 positions match TRBD1. The V gene end was trimmed by 2 bases and the J gene end by 3 bases; junction bases not matched to a gene: 6. Germline V lookup: CDR1 DFQATT, CDR2 SNEGSKA (reference sequence). This CDR3 spans 14 amino acids. The CDR3 DNA reads TGCAGTGCTAGAACCGAGACAGGGCACACTGAAGCTTTCTTT. Its protein is CSARTETGHTEAFF.

This clonotype was seen a few times. This sequence joins TRBV10-1 and TRBJ2-2, with 11 bases that match TRBD2. In germline, CDR1 is WNHNN, CDR2 SYGVQD (reference sequence). The CDR3 has 17 amino acids. V was pared by 2 bases and J by 4 bases, with 6 bases of the junction left unmatched. The DNA of the CDR3 is TGCGCCAGCAGTGAGATAGCGGGAGGGCCTTTCACCGGGGAGCTGTTTTTT. This gives the protein CASSEIAGGPFTGELFF.